The 26 T cell receptor beta chains given below trace back to one sample, sequenced in a study of cytomegalovirus exposure and HLA in healthy donors. Use of 60 Vbeta and 13 Jbeta primers characterized the PCR. The method was immunoSEQ multiplex PCR; TCRdb's version includes in-frame clones alone and lacks a portion of them. The data hold about 140,000 clones, with about 80% observed a single time. The sequencing sample was made of PBMCs. The origin of the receptors is a man aged 30 to 39 in good health.

The chain links TRBV9 to TRBJ2-1; TRBD2 agrees at 8 bases. CDR3 length: 16 residues. With V trimmed by 3 bases and J by 2 bases, 7 bases remained unmatched. Germline CDR1 SGDLS, CDR2 YYNGEE. CDR3 loop: CASSAGGLQPYNEQFF. The CDR3 DNA reads TGTGCCAGCAGCGCGGGGGGGCTACAACCCTACAATGAGCAGTTCTTC.

A single count supports this clone. The rearrangement links TRBV11-3 to TRBJ1-1, with D possibly being TRBD1 (6 bases). The germline CDR1 and CDR2 sequences are SGHNT and YENEEA. The CDR3 runs 15 residues. With 2 bases removed from V and 2 bases from J, the gap between germline ends came to 12 bases. The CDR3 reads CASSLQGWGNTEAFF. The CDR3 DNA reads as TGTGCCAGCAGCTTACAGGGGTGGGGAAACACTGAAGCTTTCTTT. Based on the CDR3 plus reference TRBV11-3 and TRBJ1-1, the full variable domain is EAGVVQSPRYKIIEKKQPVAFWCNPISGHNTLYWYLQNLGQGPELLIRYENEEAVDDSQLPKDRFSAERLKGVDSTLKIQPAELGDSAVYLCASSLQGWGNTEAFFGQGTRLTVV.

V and J are TRBV28 and TRBJ1-5, with a weak D call TRBD1 (5 bases). CDR1 is MDHEN and CDR2 is SYDVKM in the germline V gene. The CDR3 spans 15 residues. V was pared by 6 bases and J by 4 bases, with 16 bases between. The CDR3 spells CASSPGGRLNQPQHF. CDR3 sequence (DNA): TGTGCCAGCAGCCCCGGGGGGAGGTTGAATCAGCCCCAGCATTTT.

The chain links TRBV18 to TRBJ2-3; TRBD2 aligns across 11 bases. The length of the CDR3 is 15 residues. Germline CDR1 is KGHSH and CDR2 is LQKENI. Trimming cost V 6 bases and J 3 bases; bases outside gene matches: 5. The CDR3, as DNA: TGTGCCAGCTCCCCCATAGCGGGAGGGACAGATACGCAGTATTTT. This gives the protein CASSPIAGGTDTQYF. The variable domain in full, with the rest retrieved from reference TRBV18 and TRBJ2-3, is NAGVMQNPRHLVRRRGQEARLRCSPMKGHSHVYWYRQLPEEGLKFMVYLQKENIIDESGMPKERFSAEFPKEGPSILRIQQVVRGDSAAYFCASSPIAGGTDTQYFGPGTRLTVL.

The V gene is TRBV29-1, the J gene TRBJ1-4; D may be TRBD1 (5 bases). Germline assignment: CDR1 SQVTM and CDR2 ANQGSEA. The CDR3 extends over 12 amino acids. Trimming pared 7 bases from V and 7 bases from J, leaving 13 bases between. This CDR3 reads CSGGGRGEKLFF. Written as DNA, the CDR3 is TGCAGCGGGGGGGGAAGAGGTGAAAAACTGTTTTTT.

The chain is built from TRBV10-3 and TRBJ1-2, with 7 bases that match TRBD1. J was trimmed by 4 bases and V by 8 bases; bases with no gene match: 1. This CDR3 spans 11 amino acids. Germline V gene sequence: CDR1 ENHRY, CDR2 SYGVKD. CDR3 sequence (DNA): TGTGCCATCCGGGACAGCTATGGCTACACCTTC. Protein: CAIRDSYGYTF.

The V and J genes are TRBV5-8 and TRBJ2-7; 10 bases match TRBD1. Germline V gives CDR1 SGHTS, CDR2 YDEGEE. The CDR3 covers 16 residues. Losses at the gene ends were 2 bases for V and 3 bases for J; bases not matched to a gene: 8. The chain's CDR3 is CASSFSGTGAIYEQYF. CDR3 DNA: TGTGCCAGCAGCTTCTCCGGGACAGGGGCCATCTACGAGCAGTACTTC. The full variable domain, in which reference TRBV5-8 and TRBJ2-7 provide the parts outside the CDR3, is EAGVTQSPTHLIKTRGQQATLRCSPISGHTSVYWYQQALGLGLQFLLWYDEGEERNRGNFPPRFSGRQFPNYSSELNVNALELEDSALYLCASSFSGTGAIYEQYFGPGTRLTVT.

Only one count was recorded for this clone. V is TRBV30 and J is TRBJ2-3; 8 bases map to TRBD2. The CDR3 totals 17 residues. Germline CDR1 reads GTSNPN; CDR2 reads SVGIG (reference sequence). The ends lost 6 bases at V and 0 bases at J; junction bases unmatched: 14. The CDR3, as DNA: TGTGCCTGCCTGGGACTAGATGGGGGCCCTAGCACAGATACGCAGTATTTT. Residues: CACLGLDGGPSTDTQYF.

This clone is a singleton in its sample. In DNA, the CDR3 is TGTGCCAGCAGCTCTAGGGAGGGGAGCAATCAGCCCCAGCATTTT. As protein: CASSSREGSNQPQHF. The chain carries TRBV7-8 and TRBJ1-5, with a possible D match to TRBD1 (5 bases). Trimming took off 4 bases at V and 1 base at J, with 11 bases between the two ends. There are 15 residues in the CDR3. Germline loops: CDR1 SGHVS, CDR2 FQNEAQ. The full variable domain, its missing parts supplied by reference TRBV7-8 and TRBJ1-5, is GAGVSQSPRYKVAKRGQDVALRCDPISGHVSLFWYQQALGQGPEFLTYFQNEAQLDKSGLPSDRFFAERPEGSVSTLKIQRTQQEDSAVYLCASSSREGSNQPQHFGDGTRLSIL.

The rearrangement links TRBV28 to TRBJ2-4; no clear D gene. The CDR3 consists of 14 residues. V was trimmed by 7 bases and J by 4 bases, leaving 14 bases between them. CDR1 MDHEN and CDR2 SYDVKM come from the germline V gene. DNA of the CDR3: TGTGCCAGCACCCCGAGTGCGGTAAAAAACATTCAGTACTTC. Translation gives CASTPSAVKNIQYF.

This clone was detected only once. The chain recombines TRBV6-6 with TRBJ2-4; tentatively, D is TRBD2 (5 bases). The length of the CDR3 is 15 residues. In germline, CDR1 is MNHNY, CDR2 SVGAGI (reference sequence). Trimming took off 0 bases at V and 5 bases at J, with 11 bases between the two ends. CDR3: CASSYSIQRENIQYF. DNA of the CDR3: TGTGCCAGCAGTTACTCGATACAGAGGGAAAACATTCAGTACTTC.

The chain recombines TRBV5-1 with TRBJ2-1; TRBD1 aligns across 7 bases. CDR3 length: 15 residues. V was pared by 3 bases and J by 9 bases, with 12 bases of the junction left unmatched. Germline values: CDR1 SGHRS, CDR2 YFSETQ. Here the CDR3 DNA reads TGCGCCAGCAGCTACCCGGGTGGCAGGGGGTTTGAGCAGTTCTTC. Amino acid sequence: CASSYPGGRGFEQFF.

The rearrangement joins TRBV5-1 to TRBJ1-4, with D unclear. CDR1 and CDR2 from the germline V gene are SGHRS and YFSETQ. The CDR3 loop spans 16 amino acids. Trimming stripped 2 bases from V and 0 bases from J, with 11 bases between. The CDR3 spells CASSFQVSTTNEKLFF. CDR3 nucleotide sequence: TGCGCCAGCAGCTTTCAGGTCAGCACAACTAATGAAAAACTGTTTTTT. The complete variable domain, with remaining parts taken from reference TRBV5-1 and TRBJ1-4, reads KAGVTQTPRYLIKTRGQQVTLSCSPISGHRSVSWYQQTPGQGLQFLFEYFSETQRNKGNFPGRFSGRQFSNSRSEMNVSTLELGDSALYLCASSFQVSTTNEKLFFGSGTQLSVL.

DNA for the CDR3: TGCGCCAGCAGCCAGGCCGGGACTAGCGGAACCTACGAGCAGTACTTC. Encoded protein: CASSQAGTSGTYEQYF. The V gene is TRBV4-1, the J gene TRBJ2-7, with 11 bases lining up with TRBD2. Germline trimming cut 3 bases from V and 2 bases from J; bases unmatched to any gene: 6. Germline CDR1 reads MGHRA; CDR2 reads YSYEKL. The CDR3 consists of 16 residues.

The gene calls are TRBV2 and TRBJ1-1; unclear D gene. The germline CDR1 and CDR2 sequences are SNHLY and FYNNEI. Trimming took 4 bases from V and 8 from J, leaving 20 bases between them. The CDR3 contains 15 residues. The CDR3 sequence is CASSGGLGGGLEAFF. For the CDR3, the DNA is TGTGCCAGCAGTGGCGGCCTGGGAGGAGGGCTCGAAGCTTTCTTT.

The genes are TRBV28 and TRBJ1-5; 7 bases agree with TRBD1. CDR1 and CDR2 from the germline V gene are MDHEN and SYDVKM. The CDR3 sequence is 15 residues long. V was clipped by 7 bases and J by 2 bases; unmatched bases: 8. The CDR3 DNA is TGTGCCAGCATAATACAGGGGCTTGGCAATCAGCCCCAGCATTTT. This encodes CASIIQGLGNQPQHF.

This clone occurred a few times. The chain combines TRBV6-1 with TRBJ2-1; 8 bases align to TRBD2. This CDR3 has 14 residues. CDR1 MNHNS and CDR2 SASEGT come from the germline V gene. Germline trimming cut 9 bases from V and 7 bases from J; bases unmatched to any gene: 11. CDR3 sequence: CASTGGEWRNEQFF. Here the CDR3 DNA reads TGTGCCAGTACCGGGGGGGAGTGGAGGAATGAGCAGTTCTTC.

The chain combines TRBV5-1 with TRBJ2-7; TRBD2 matches at 11 bases. Germline CDR1 and CDR2: SGHRS and YFSETQ. CDR3 size: 17 residues. The V segment lost 2 bases and the J segment 1 base; nucleotides outside the gene matches: 8. DNA for the CDR3: TGCGCCAGCAGCTTACTACCGACTAGCGGGAAGTCCTACGAGCAGTACTTC. Translated: CASSLLPTSGKSYEQYF.

The CDR3 coding sequence is TGTGCCAGCAGCTCCATTACAGGAACCTACGAGCAGTACTTC. Translating gives CASSSITGTYEQYF. This rearrangement joins TRBV7-2 to TRBJ2-7, with D possibly TRBD1 on 5 matching bases. The V gene lost 4 bases and the J gene lost 2 bases, with 12 bases spanning the gap. CDR1 is SGHTA and CDR2 is FQGNSA in the germline V gene. CDR3 length: 14 amino acids.

The chain uses TRBV15 and TRBJ2-7; unclear D gene. Germline V gives CDR1 LNHNV, CDR2 YYDKDF (reference sequence). Trimming left V 0 bases short and J 6 bases short, with 6 bases between. This CDR3 is built from 12 residues. The CDR3 loop is CATSRDLPEQYF. In nucleotides, the CDR3 is TGTGCCACCAGCAGAGACCTCCCCGAGCAGTACTTC.

J is TRBJ2-1 and V is TRBV18; the D gene is possibly TRBD1 (6 bases). This CDR3 region has 13 residues. With 0 bases removed from V and 9 bases from J, the gap between germline ends came to 9 bases. Germline loops: CDR1 KGHSH, CDR2 LQKENI. CDR3 nucleotides: TGTGCCAGCTCACCACCGCAGGGGCGTGAGCAGTTCTTC. It specifies CASSPPQGREQFF. The full variable domain, in which reference TRBV18 and TRBJ2-1 provide the parts outside the CDR3, is NAGVMQNPRHLVRRRGQEARLRCSPMKGHSHVYWYRQLPEEGLKFMVYLQKENIIDESGMPKERFSAEFPKEGPSILRIQQVVRGDSAAYFCASSPPQGREQFFGPGTRLTVL.

The V call is TRBV2, the J call TRBJ2-1; D is possibly TRBD1 (6 bases). CDR3 length: 13 amino acids. V shed 6 bases and J shed 5 bases, with 11 bases lying between them. Germline V gene data show CDR1 as SNHLY and CDR2 as FYNNEI. The CDR3 nucleotides are TGTGCCAGCAGGGTAGCAGGGGACAATGAGCAGTTCTTC. Encoded protein: CASRVAGDNEQFF.

This clone was observed a few times. The chain uses TRBV7-9 and TRBJ1-1; D gene unclear. There are 13 residues in the CDR3. Germline V gene lookup returns CDR1 SEHNR and CDR2 FQNEAQ (reference sequence). Trimming shortened V by 2 bases and J by 5 bases, and 9 bases separated the two germline ends. The CDR3 nucleotides read TGTGCCAGCAGCTTAACTTCGAAGACTGAAGCTTTCTTT. This encodes CASSLTSKTEAFF.

This chain joins TRBV19 and TRBJ1-5, with D unresolved. The V end lost 9 bases, the J end lost 4 bases, and 13 bases lay between the germline ends. The CDR3 totals 13 residues. Germline assignment: CDR1 LNHDA and CDR2 SQIVND (reference sequence). CDR3 protein: CASRGQQNQPQHF. For the CDR3, the DNA is TGTGCCAGCCGAGGCCAACAAAATCAGCCCCAGCATTTT.

The chain recombines TRBV11-3 with TRBJ1-1; tentative D call: TRBD1 (5 bases). Germline V gene data show CDR1 as SGHNT and CDR2 as YENEEA. The CDR3 covers 14 residues. The V gene lost 5 bases and the J gene lost 3 bases, with 13 bases spanning the gap. The CDR3 sequence is CASSPRGEDTEAFF. CDR3 DNA: TGTGCCAGCAGCCCTCGGGGGGAGGACACTGAAGCTTTCTTT.

The chain uses TRBV5-1 and TRBJ2-7; 14 nucleotides line up with TRBD2. This CDR3 is 18 amino acids long. V trimming: 0 bases; J trimming: 2 bases; junction bases outside the gene matches: 7. CDR1 is SGHRS, CDR2 YFSETQ, per germline. CDR3 coding DNA: TGCGCCAGCAGCTTGGGGGGACTAGCGGGAGCGAGGACCTACGAGCAGTACTTC. This codes for CASSLGGLAGARTYEQYF. The complete variable domain, with remaining parts taken from reference TRBV5-1 and TRBJ2-7, reads KAGVTQTPRYLIKTRGQQVTLSCSPISGHRSVSWYQQTPGQGLQFLFEYFSETQRNKGNFPGRFSGRQFSNSRSEMNVSTLELGDSALYLCASSLGGLAGARTYEQYFGPGTRLTVT.